The present TCR beta chain was sequenced within a study of blood T cell repertoires in COVID-19 (dated by TCRdb to about 2020). With regard to the full study: Samples covering the acute and convalescent phases of COVID-19 were provided by collaborators in the United States, Italy and Spain. The prospective study material was composed of cDNA or gDNA derived from T cells, B-cell-depleted T cells, or PBMCs. Where HLA class I and class II types were available, the types were taken from metadata supplied by the sample provider, not from assay-based typing. The samples were drawn from two sources: the first 160 participants of the ongoing ImmuneRACE study, and over 950 subjects contributed by 6 global collaborators. The repertoires were released in a freely available public database meant as a resource for research on the immune response to SARS-CoV-2. The dataset comprised deeply sampled blood TCRbeta repertoires from subjects exposed to, actively infected with, or recovered from COVID-19. Sample metadata almost always included a de-identified subject ID, COVID-19 status, age in years and sex. General findings and caveats noted by the study authors: The amount of clinical and demographic metadata varied by source and participant and was provided uncurated.

V drops 4 bases and J drops 7 bases, leaving 19 bases in between. The germline V gene encodes CDR1 MGHRA and CDR2 YSYEKL. The CDR3 runs 15 residues from the cysteine to the phenylalanine. Only CDR3 DNA remains: 45 bases, in frame from the first base. TCRbeta CDR3 regions were amplified from genomic DNA by means of the immunoSEQ Assay, a bias-controlled multiplex PCR. On the authors' methods: The number of nucleated cells in each sample was estimated from the amplification of reference gene primers within the assay. To quantify the absolute abundance of each unique TCRbeta CDR3 rearrangement, sequence reads were collapsed and filtered. For each sample, productive Simpson clonality was calculated as the square root of Simpson's diversity index over productive rearrangements. Not all clones reach the TCRdb copy of this immuneACCESS table, which keeps in-frame sequences only. Checked studies attribute under half of the gap to unresolved V genes and leave the rest unexplained. That table is the source of V, J and clone size, and D and trimming were worked out from the DNA. The sample table contains some 250,000 clones; only one count was recorded for more than 75% of them. About 7.1% of the sample lies in the top ten.

The collaborating institutions used their own protocols to collect whole blood in K2EDTA tubes. For TCRbeta analysis, collaborator samples were shipped as frozen whole blood, as isolated PBMCs, or as DNA extracted from either sample type. A remark on this clone: Its antigen has not been determined. No much larger clone exists at a distance of one base, and base qualities are not known.

This receptor was obtained from a woman aged 65 to 85 with active or convalescent COVID-19. The source material was peripheral blood. In this chain, TRBV4-1 is recombined with TRBJ1-1; the D region possibly corresponds to TRBD1 (6 bases align). The DNA sequence follows: TGCGCCAGCAGCCGGCAGCCATTGTACAGGGATGAAGCTTTCTTT. Its protein is CASSRQPLYRDEAFF.